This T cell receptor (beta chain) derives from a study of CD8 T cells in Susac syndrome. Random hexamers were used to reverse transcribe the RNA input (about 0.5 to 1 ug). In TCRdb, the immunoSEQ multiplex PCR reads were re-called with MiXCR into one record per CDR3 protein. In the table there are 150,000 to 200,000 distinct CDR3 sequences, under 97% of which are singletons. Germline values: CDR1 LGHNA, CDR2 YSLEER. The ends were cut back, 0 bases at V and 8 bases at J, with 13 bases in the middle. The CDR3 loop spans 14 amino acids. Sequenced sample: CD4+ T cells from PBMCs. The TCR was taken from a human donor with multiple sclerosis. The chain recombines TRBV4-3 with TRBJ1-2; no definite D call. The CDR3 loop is CASSQDFQVFGYTF. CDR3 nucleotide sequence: TGCGCCAGCAGCCAAGATTTCCAGGTCTTCGGCTACACCTTC.